One and the same sample provided the 25 T cell receptor beta chains below, sequenced in a study of a mutant IDH1 vaccine in newly diagnosed glioma. The assay was immunoSEQ multiplex PCR, and TCRdb's table has in-frame clones only and misses some. This table holds approximately 92,000 clones, over 75% found once. Time point indicated: baseline, week 1 (first vaccination visit). Noted treatment: pre-vaccination baseline after standard-of-care therapy. The material was PBMCs, obtained from a glioma patient treated with radiotherapy, temozolomide or both. The source is a man aged 35-49 years with glioma.

V is TRBV6-1 and J is TRBJ2-7; possibly TRBD2 for D (5 bases). CDR1 and CDR2 (germline): MNHNS, SASEGT. V was clipped by 3 bases and J by 1 base, with 13 bases between them. This CDR3 spans 15 amino acids. This CDR3 is CASSEAVANSYEQYF. The CDR3 DNA reads as TGTGCCAGCAGTGAGGCGGTAGCGAATTCCTACGAGCAGTACTTC.

The chain recombines TRBV4-2 with TRBJ1-1; D perhaps matches TRBD1 (6 bases). Trimming removed 4 bases at V and 10 bases at J, with 19 bases between. CDR1 is LGHNA, CDR2 YNFKEQ, per germline. This CDR3 is 14 amino acids long. The CDR3 bases are TGTGCCAGCAGCCCGCTAACAGGGTTATCAGGAGCTTTCTTT. As protein: CASSPLTGLSGAFF.

CDR3: CASSLRWDTEAFF. CDR3 nucleotides: TGTGCCAGCAGCTTAAGGTGGGACACTGAAGCTTTCTTT. The chain employs TRBV6-5 and TRBJ1-1; D not resolved. The CDR3 runs to 13 residues. Germline-derived CDR1 and CDR2 are MNHEY and SVGAGI. V lost 6 bases and J lost 3, with 11 bases in between.

This clone has more than one count but fewer than ten. The chain uses TRBV5-4 and TRBJ1-4, with a possible D match to TRBD1 (5 bases). CDR3 size: 13 residues. The germline V gene encodes CDR1 SGHNT and CDR2 YYREEE (reference sequence). V lost 2 bases and J 8 bases, leaving 10 bases between the germline ends. Here the CDR3 reads CASSFHRDEKLFF. The CDR3 DNA follows: TGTGCCAGCAGCTTTCATCGGGACGAAAAACTGTTTTTT.

The chain couples TRBV7-6 to TRBJ2-3; 10 bases match TRBD2. The CDR3 totals 17 residues. The trim removed 2 bases at V and 6 bases at J, leaving 11 bases unmatched. The germline V gene encodes CDR1 SGHVS and CDR2 FNYEAQ. CDR3 in DNA: TGTGCCAGCAGCTTAAGCCCTAGCGGGGGTGGTGGGGATACGCAGTATTTT. Protein: CASSLSPSGGGGDTQYF.

This clone has just one count. This chain links TRBV9 with TRBJ2-2, with D perhaps being TRBD1 or TRBD2 (6 bases each). This CDR3 region has 16 residues. The germline CDR1 and CDR2 sequences are SGDLS and YYNGEE. Trimming removed 0 bases at V and 0 bases at J, with 9 bases between. The CDR3 nucleotides read TGTGCCAGCAGCGTAGGGGGGGCGCCGAACACCGGGGAGCTGTTTTTT. It yields the protein CASSVGGAPNTGELFF.

There are a few counts of this clone. The same CDR3 also results from other DNA sequences found in this sample. The chain recombines TRBV19 with TRBJ1-2; 11 nucleotides agree with TRBD1. Trimming removed 3 bases from V and 5 bases from J; junction bases left unmatched: 2. CDR1 and CDR2 (germline): LNHDA, SQIVND (reference sequence). The CDR3 spans 14 residues. CDR3 protein: CASSIGTGGYGYTF. The CDR3 coding sequence is TGTGCCAGTAGTATCGGGACAGGGGGTTATGGCTACACCTTC.

The chain uses TRBV19 and TRBJ2-1; D ambiguous. CDR1 and CDR2 from the germline V gene are LNHDA and SQIVND (reference sequence). V was shortened by 4 bases and J by 3 bases, with 7 bases between the two germline ends. This CDR3 contains 13 residues. This chain's CDR3 is CASSTHNYNEQFF. The CDR3 nucleotides read TGTGCCAGTAGTACCCACAACTACAATGAGCAGTTCTTC.

This CDR3 is CASSFEGTGELFF. The DNA of the CDR3 is TGTGCCAGCAGCTTTGAGGGGACCGGGGAGCTGTTTTTT. The V gene is TRBV7-2, the J gene TRBJ2-2; D may match TRBD1 or TRBD2 (5 bases each). V was trimmed by 3 bases and J by 5 bases, leaving 7 bases between them. Per the germline V gene, CDR1 is SGHTA and CDR2 is FQGNSA. CDR3 length equals 13 residues.

This clone was seen at least ten times. V is TRBV6-5 and J is TRBJ1-5; no reliable D call. Per germline, CDR1 MNHEY and CDR2 SVGAGI. V lost 8 bases, J lost 4 bases, and 12 bases lay in between. The CDR3 contains 13 residues. CDR3: CASSKAENQPQHF. DNA of the CDR3: TGTGCCAGCTCAAAGGCCGAGAATCAGCCCCAGCATTTT.

The sample holds a few counts of this clone. The sample contains more than one DNA sequence encoding this CDR3. The J gene is TRBJ2-1, the V gene TRBV19; D perhaps matches TRBD1 (6 bases). The CDR3 consists of 15 residues. V shed 7 bases and J shed 0 bases, with 13 bases lying between them. Per the germline V gene, CDR1 is LNHDA and CDR2 is SQIVND (reference sequence). For the CDR3, the DNA is TGTGCCAGTAAAGCGGACAGAAGCTCCTACAATGAGCAGTTCTTC. Amino acids: CASKADRSSYNEQFF.

This sequence joins TRBV4-2 and TRBJ1-2; 9 bases align to TRBD1. V dropped 5 bases and J dropped 4; count of bases not matched to a gene: 2. The CDR3 length is 13 residues. The germline gives CDR1 LGHNA, CDR2 YNFKEQ. The CDR3 nucleotides read TGTGCCAGCAGCTCGGGACAGGGCTATGGCTACACCTTC. This encodes CASSSGQGYGYTF.

This chain joins TRBV27 and TRBJ1-4; possibly TRBD1 for D (5 bases). V gave up 0 bases and J gave up 10 bases, with 21 bases separating them. The CDR3 is 17 amino acids. CDR1 and CDR2 from the germline V gene are MNHEY and SMNVEV (reference sequence). The CDR3 nucleotides are TGTGCCAGCAGTTTATCGTCCCAGGGCCGGGGTCTTGGAAAACTGTTTTTT. Encoded protein: CASSLSSQGRGLGKLFF.

The sample holds a few counts of this clone. This chain links TRBV12-5 with TRBJ2-7, with D possibly TRBD1 on 5 matching bases. The CDR3 consists of 13 residues. Per germline, CDR1 LGHNT and CDR2 FRNRAP. The germline V and J ends were trimmed by 0 bases and 7 bases, with 10 bases remaining between them. In DNA form, the CDR3 reads TGTGCTAGTGGTTTGGTATCGCAGGGTGAGCAGTACTTC. This sequence encodes CASGLVSQGEQYF.

The gene calls are TRBV30 and TRBJ2-1; the match to TRBD2 covers 12 bases. J was trimmed by 2 bases and V by 0 bases; bases with no gene match: 5. CDR1 and CDR2 (germline): GTSNPN, SVGIG (reference sequence). This CDR3 contains 17 residues. DNA for the CDR3: TGTGCCTGGAGTGTAAGGCCTAGCGGGAGGGCCTACAATGAGCAGTTCTTC. Translating it yields CAWSVRPSGRAYNEQFF.

This chain joins TRBV7-2 and TRBJ2-5; D unresolved. The germline gives CDR1 SGHTA, CDR2 FQGNSA. Trimming left V 3 bases short and J 1 base short, with 6 bases between. The CDR3 has 13 residues. The CDR3 DNA is TGTGCCAGCAGCTTCCTTGCCCAAGAGACCCAGTACTTC. Amino acid sequence: CASSFLAQETQYF.

This clone was counted once. This sequence joins TRBV5-1 and TRBJ2-5; 9 nucleotides line up with TRBD1. Germline CDR1 SGHRS, CDR2 YFSETQ. V lost 4 bases and J lost 5; bases outside the gene matches: 6. The CDR3 runs 14 residues. The CDR3 DNA follows: TGCGCCAGCAGCCAAACAGGGGGCCAGGAGACCCAGTACTTC. This encodes CASSQTGGQETQYF. The entire variable domain, with the rest obtained from reference TRBV5-1 and TRBJ2-5, is as follows: KAGVTQTPRYLIKTRGQQVTLSCSPISGHRSVSWYQQTPGQGLQFLFEYFSETQRNKGNFPGRFSGRQFSNSRSEMNVSTLELGDSALYLCASSQTGGQETQYFGPGTRLLVL.

The chain combines TRBV25-1 with TRBJ2-3; possible D gene TRBD2, 5 bases. This CDR3 has 16 residues. The ends were cut back, 2 bases at V and 0 bases at J, with 12 bases in the middle. Germline V lookup: CDR1 MGHDK, CDR2 SYGVNS. CDR3 residues: CASSEMWRASTDTQYF. CDR3 in DNA: TGTGCCAGCAGTGAAATGTGGCGGGCTAGCACAGATACGCAGTATTTT.

CDR3 in DNA: TGTGCCAGCAGCTTAAGGACTAGCGGGCATTACACCGGGGAGCTGTTTTTT. As protein: CASSLRTSGHYTGELFF. This chain links TRBV5-4 with TRBJ2-2, with 11 bases matching TRBD2. V lost 2 bases and J lost 3; bases outside the gene matches: 6. From germline, CDR1 is SGHNT and CDR2 YYREEE (reference sequence). CDR3 size: 17 residues.

The chain links TRBV21-1 to TRBJ1-2; the D call TRBD1 from the table was never checked on the DNA. TRBV21-1 is recorded as a pseudogene. This CDR3 has 15 amino acids. The CDR3 nucleotides are TGTGCCAGCAGCCCCCCGGAGCCCAGGGACTATGGCTACACCTTC. As protein: CASSPPEPRDYGYTF.

This clone was detected only a few times. The chain recombines TRBV6-1 with TRBJ2-7; 15 bases align to TRBD2. Germline V gives CDR1 MNHNS, CDR2 SASEGT. J lost 4 bases, V lost 6 bases, and 4 bases had no gene match. This CDR3 region has 15 residues. CDR3 nucleotide sequence: TGTGCCAGCAGGGTAGGGACTAGCGGGAGGTACGAGCAGTACTTC. It encodes CASRVGTSGRYEQYF.

This sequence joins TRBV6-5 and TRBJ2-7; either TRBD1 or TRBD2 may supply D (6 bases each). The CDR3 extends over 14 amino acids. With 4 bases removed from V and 7 bases from J, the gap between germline ends came to 17 bases. CDR1 and CDR2 from the germline V gene are MNHEY and SVGAGI. In nucleotides, the CDR3 is TGTGCCAGCAGTTCACGTCCGGGGGCGAGGGAGCAGTACTTC. This translates into CASSSRPGAREQYF.

The V call is TRBV18, the J call TRBJ2-2; 9 bases align to TRBD1. The J segment lost 5 bases and the V segment lost 0 bases, leaving 1 base of the junction unmatched. Germline-derived CDR1 and CDR2 are KGHSH and LQKENI. This CDR3 is built from 15 residues. The CDR3 here is CASSPPTGGTGELFF. CDR3 coding DNA: TGTGCCAGCTCACCACCGACAGGGGGTACCGGGGAGCTGTTTTTT.

V usage is TRBV5-4 and J usage is TRBJ1-4; D gene ambiguous. The germline V gene has CDR1 SGHNT and CDR2 YYREEE (reference sequence). The ends were cut back, 3 bases at V and 5 bases at J, with 17 bases in the middle. This CDR3 comprises 16 residues. Here the CDR3 DNA reads TGTGCCAGCAGCTCCCCGGCTAGCGGGCAGAATGAAAAACTGTTTTTT. Protein: CASSSPASGQNEKLFF.

DNA of the CDR3: TGTGCCAGCTCACCTACAGGGTCCAGTGGCTACACCTTC. It specifies CASSPTGSSGYTF. V and J are TRBV18 and TRBJ1-2, with D tentatively TRBD1 (6 bases). V lost 3 bases to trimming and J lost 7 bases, with 12 bases between them. Germline lookup yields CDR1 KGHSH and CDR2 LQKENI. CDR3 length: 13 residues.